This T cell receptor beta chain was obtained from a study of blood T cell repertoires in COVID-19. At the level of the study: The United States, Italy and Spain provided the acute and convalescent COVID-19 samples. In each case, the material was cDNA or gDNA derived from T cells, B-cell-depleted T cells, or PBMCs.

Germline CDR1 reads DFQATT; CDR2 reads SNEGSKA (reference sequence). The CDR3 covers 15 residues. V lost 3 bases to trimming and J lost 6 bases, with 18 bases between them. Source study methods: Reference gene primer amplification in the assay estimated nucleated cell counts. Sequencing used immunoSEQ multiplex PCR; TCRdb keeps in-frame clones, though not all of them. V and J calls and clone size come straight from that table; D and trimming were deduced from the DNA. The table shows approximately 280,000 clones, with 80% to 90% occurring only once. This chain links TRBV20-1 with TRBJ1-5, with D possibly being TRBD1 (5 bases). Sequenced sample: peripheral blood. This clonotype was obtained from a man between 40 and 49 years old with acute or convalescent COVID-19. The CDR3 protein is CSASSGGGDSQPQHF. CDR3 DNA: TGCAGTGCTAGTTCCGGGGGGGGAGATAGTCAGCCCCAGCATTTT.